This T cell receptor (beta chain) was sequenced in a study of Graves' ophthalmopathy and Graves' hyperthyroidism (dated by TCRdb to 2016 to 2019). In terms of the full investigation: Peripheral blood was collected at initial diagnosis, before any treatment. An independent validation cohort was composed of some 19 hyperthyroidism patients and around 16 patients who later progressed from hyperthyroidism to ophthalmopathy. The study used TCR beta repertoire signatures to distinguish Graves' ophthalmopathy from Graves' hyperthyroidism and to predict progression to ophthalmopathy. Following sampling, methimazole starting at 30 mg daily was administered to hyperthyroidism patients, and high-dose intravenous methylprednisolone was administered to ophthalmopathy patients. The roughly 99 discovery patients were divided at random into training and test sets in a 7:3 ratio. In total, approximately 130 blood samples were TCR-sequenced: some 40 ophthalmopathy, about 75 hyperthyroidism and roughly 17 hyperthyroidism-to-ophthalmopathy patients. To explore V-J signatures distinguishing ophthalmopathy from hyperthyroidism, a discovery set of 100 patients (roughly 44 ophthalmopathy, 57 stable hyperthyroidism) was enrolled. In roughly six hyperthyroidism patients, the T-cell repertoire of thyroid tissue was compared with the T-cell repertoire of blood.

Ophthalmopathy patients were characterized by moderately to severely active disease, a Clinical Activity Score of at least 3, a NOSPECS grade of at least 4, and a disease duration under 3 months. Anyone with other autoimmune diseases, uncontrolled infections, pregnancy or lactation was excluded from the study. Clinical symptoms, serum thyroxine, TRAb, thyroid ultrasound and orbital computed tomography were used for diagnosis. PBMCs were isolated from 7.5 to 10 ml of fresh peripheral blood by Ficoll-Paque density gradient centrifugation. Total RNA was extracted with Trizol reagent and quality-checked on an Agilent 2100 Bioanalyzer. Beyond this particular receptor, the publication reports: Most expanded thyroid clonotypes with frequency above 0.001 were also detected in blood, suggesting blood repertoires may reflect the thyroid immune response. The 13-signature model separated ophthalmopathy from stable hyperthyroidism with roughly 89% sensitivity and less than 83% specificity in cross-validation, and 80%/75% in the test set. No statistical method was used to set the sample size in advance, and the investigators knew which group each participant was assigned to. In validation, the model predicted ophthalmopathy progression with about 64% sensitivity and approximately 78% specificity; some 13 predicted patients were CT-confirmed with GO in a median of about 7.1 months.

This clonotype appeared many times. Its antigen specificity is not known. The input lacks base qualities; no much larger clone sits a single base away. For repertoire sequencing, the TCR beta CDR3 regions were amplified from RNA transcripts. The first round was an RT-PCR using HTBI primers with the Qiagen OneStep RT-PCR kit, and this first round was followed by a second-round multiplex PCR, then size selection and purification. The libraries underwent paired-end sequencing with 100 bp reads on an Illumina HiSeq2000. The study's processing was this. Reads were processed with SOAPnuke, discarding reads with adapters, uncalled bases, mean Phred below 15, or no exact constant-primer or identifier match. High-quality paired reads were merged with COPE v1.2.5. Each unique nucleotide sequence was defined as a clonotype, and clonotypes were aligned to IMGT TRB V, D and J references with MiTCR v1.1. Only V-J combinations with frequency above 0.0001 were analysed, covering approximately 99% of repertoires. For each V-J combination, a TCR clonal expansion and chaos score was defined as F50 clonal expansion divided by the chaos observed in the TCRdist matrix. Features were reduced by Welch's t-statistics and random forest to over 10 V-J combinations, which fed a naive Bayes classifier. Thyroid-blood repertoire similarity was quantified with the Morisita-Horn index. TCRdb reprocessed the public reads (quality trimming at Q25 with fastp, clone calling with MiXCR) and kept in-frame beta chains. Identical CDR3 proteins give one entry, which carries the most common genes and DNA. These V and J calls rely on TCRdb rather than the paper's analysis. For this sample there are 150,000 to 200,000 distinct CDR3 sequences; around 40% appear just once. Of the sample, approximately 8.9% is held by the ten largest clones.

The CDR3 spans 12 residues, from the cysteine through the phenylalanine. The sequence is cut down to CDR3 DNA, 36 bases in frame from base 1. The germline V gene (reference sequence) specifies PRHDT as CDR1 and FYEKMQ as CDR2. V is cut by 5 bases and J by 11 bases, and the space between the germline ends is 15 bases. Sequencing was carried out using peripheral blood. The source of this sequence is a young man with Graves' ophthalmopathy. Donor details come from another sample of the same person, matched by shared clones. The chain joins TRBV13 to TRBJ1-1, with the D gene uncertain. The CDR3 loop reads CASSRERLEAFF. At the DNA level, the sequence is TGTGCCAGCAGCCGAGAGCGGCTAGAGGCTTTCTTT.